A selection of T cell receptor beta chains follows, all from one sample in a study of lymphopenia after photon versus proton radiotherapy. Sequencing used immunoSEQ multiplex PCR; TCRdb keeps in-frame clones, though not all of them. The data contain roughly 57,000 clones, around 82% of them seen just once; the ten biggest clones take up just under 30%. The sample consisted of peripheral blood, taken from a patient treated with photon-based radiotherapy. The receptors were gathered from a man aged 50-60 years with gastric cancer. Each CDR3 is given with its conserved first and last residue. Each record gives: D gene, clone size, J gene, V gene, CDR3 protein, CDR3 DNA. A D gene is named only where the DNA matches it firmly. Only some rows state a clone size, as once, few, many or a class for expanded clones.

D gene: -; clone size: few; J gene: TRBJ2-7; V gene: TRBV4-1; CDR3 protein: CASSPSISYEQYF; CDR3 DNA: TGCGCCAGCAGCCCTAGCATCTCCTACGAGCAGTACTTC
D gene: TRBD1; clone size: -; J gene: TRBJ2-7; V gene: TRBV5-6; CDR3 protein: CASSPFAGGTGAYEQYF; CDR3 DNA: TGTGCCAGCAGCCCCTTCGCCGGGGGGACAGGGGCGTACGAGCAGTACTTC
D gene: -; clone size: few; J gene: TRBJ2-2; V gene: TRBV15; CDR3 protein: CATSREGGQDTGELFF; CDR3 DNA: TGTGCCACCAGCCGGGAGGGGGGACAGGACACCGGGGAGCTGTTTTTT
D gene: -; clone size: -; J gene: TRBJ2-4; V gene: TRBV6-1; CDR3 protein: CASADSGLAKNIQYF; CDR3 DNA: TGTGCCAGTGCGGATAGCGGTCTAGCCAAAAACATTCAGTACTTC
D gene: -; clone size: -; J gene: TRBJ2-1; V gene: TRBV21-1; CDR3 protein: CASRNLSSYNEQFF; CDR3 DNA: TGTGCCAGCAGGAATCTTAGCTCCTACAATGAGCAGTTCTTC
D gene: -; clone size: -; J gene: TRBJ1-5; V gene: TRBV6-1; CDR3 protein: CASSDIGGASNQPQHF; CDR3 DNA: TGTGCCAGCAGTGACATAGGGGGGGCTAGCAATCAGCCCCAGCATTTT
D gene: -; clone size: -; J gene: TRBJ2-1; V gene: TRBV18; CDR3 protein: CASSPLQGQGEQFF; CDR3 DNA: TGTGCCAGCTCACCATTGCAGGGGCAAGGGGAGCAGTTCTTC
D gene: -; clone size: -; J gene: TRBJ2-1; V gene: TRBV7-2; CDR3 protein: CASSPDSSSYNEQFF; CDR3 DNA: TGTGCCAGCAGCCCGGACTCGAGCTCCTACAATGAGCAGTTCTTC
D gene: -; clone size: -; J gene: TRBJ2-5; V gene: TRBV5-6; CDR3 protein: CASNARDGRGTQYF; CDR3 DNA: TGTGCCAGCAATGCACGTGACGGCCGGGGGACCCAGTACTTC
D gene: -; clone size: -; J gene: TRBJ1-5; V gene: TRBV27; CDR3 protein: CASSFRAQPNNQPQHF; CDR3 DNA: TGTGCCAGCAGTTTTAGGGCACAGCCAAACAATCAGCCCCAGCATTTT
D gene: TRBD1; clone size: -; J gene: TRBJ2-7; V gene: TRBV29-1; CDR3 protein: CSVPGQGAYEQYF; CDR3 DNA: TGCAGCGTACCGGGACAGGGGGCTTACGAGCAGTACTTC
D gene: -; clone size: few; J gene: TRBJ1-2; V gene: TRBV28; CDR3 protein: CASSLGAAGEYYGYTF; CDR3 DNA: TGTGCCAGCAGCCTAGGGGCAGCAGGAGAGTACTATGGCTACACCTTC
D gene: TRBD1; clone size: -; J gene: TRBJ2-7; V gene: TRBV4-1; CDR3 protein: CASSQDGTGGYEQYF; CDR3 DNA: TGCGCCAGCAGCCAAGATGGGACAGGGGGTTACGAGCAGTACTTC
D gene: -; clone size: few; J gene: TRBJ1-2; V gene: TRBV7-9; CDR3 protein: CAMGSGTF; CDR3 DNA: TGTGCCATGGGTTCCGGGACCTTC
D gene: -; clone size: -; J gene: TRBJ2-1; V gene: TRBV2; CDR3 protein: CASSEREHNEQFF; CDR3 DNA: TGTGCCAGCAGTGAGCGGGAACACAATGAGCAGTTCTTC
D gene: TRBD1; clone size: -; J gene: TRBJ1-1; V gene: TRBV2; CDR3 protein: CASSEGWGRGHTEAFF; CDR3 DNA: TGTGCCAGCAGTGAGGGTTGGGGCAGGGGGCACACTGAAGCTTTCTTT
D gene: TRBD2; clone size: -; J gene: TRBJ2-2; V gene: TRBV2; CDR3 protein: CASSVSGLAGGPHTGELFF; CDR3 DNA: TGTGCCAGCAGCGTGTCGGGACTAGCGGGAGGGCCCCACACCGGGGAGCTGTTTTTT
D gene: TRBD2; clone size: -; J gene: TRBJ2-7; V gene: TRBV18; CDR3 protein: CASSPEARLSGRSDEQYF; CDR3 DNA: TGTGCCAGCTCACCAGAAGCGAGGCTAAGCGGGAGGTCCGACGAGCAGTACTTC
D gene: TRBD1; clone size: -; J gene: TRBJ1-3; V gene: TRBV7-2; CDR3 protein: CASSTRQGAVNTIYF; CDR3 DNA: TGTGCCAGCAGCACACGACAGGGGGCAGTAAACACCATATATTTT
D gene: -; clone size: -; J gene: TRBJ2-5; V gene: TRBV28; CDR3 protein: CASSGRPIQETQYF; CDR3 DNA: TGTGCCAGCAGCGGCAGGCCTATCCAAGAGACCCAGTACTTC
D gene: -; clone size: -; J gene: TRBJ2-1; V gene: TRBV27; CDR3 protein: CASSLGTQTWGRNEQFF; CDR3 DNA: TGTGCCAGCAGTTTGGGCACGCAAACCTGGGGAAGGAATGAGCAGTTCTTC
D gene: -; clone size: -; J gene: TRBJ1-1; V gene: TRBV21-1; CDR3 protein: CASSLRGPLGTEAFF; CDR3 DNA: TGTGCCAGCAGCCTCAGGGGGCCCTTGGGGACTGAAGCTTTCTTT
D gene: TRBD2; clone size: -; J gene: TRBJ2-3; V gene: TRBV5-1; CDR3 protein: CASSARAGGSTDTQYF; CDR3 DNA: TGCGCCAGCAGCGCCCGAGCGGGAGGATCGACAGATACGCAGTATTTT
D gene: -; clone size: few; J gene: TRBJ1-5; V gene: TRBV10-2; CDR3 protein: CASSASSNQPQHF; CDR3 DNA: TGCGCCAGCAGTGCGAGTAGCAATCAGCCCCAGCATTTT
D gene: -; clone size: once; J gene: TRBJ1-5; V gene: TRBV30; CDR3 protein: CAWSEGVNQPQHF; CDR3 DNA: TGTGCCTGGAGTGAAGGGGTGAATCAGCCCCAGCATTTT
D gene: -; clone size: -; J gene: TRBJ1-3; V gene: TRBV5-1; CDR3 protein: CASSLGATGNTIYF; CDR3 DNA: TGCGCCAGCAGCTTGGGTGCGACTGGAAACACCATATATTTT
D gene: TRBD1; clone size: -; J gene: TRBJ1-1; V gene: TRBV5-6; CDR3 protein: CASSPGQVNTEAFF; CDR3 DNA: TGTGCCAGCAGCCCGGGACAGGTGAACACTGAAGCTTTCTTT
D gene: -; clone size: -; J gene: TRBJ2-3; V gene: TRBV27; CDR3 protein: CASSLVLVRTDTQYF; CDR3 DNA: TGTGCCAGCAGTTTAGTACTAGTGCGGACAGATACGCAGTATTTT
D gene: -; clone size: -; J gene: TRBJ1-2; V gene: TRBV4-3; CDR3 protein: CASSQAGAGYGYTF; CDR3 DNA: TGCGCCAGCAGCCAAGCGGGGGCCGGCTATGGCTACACCTTC
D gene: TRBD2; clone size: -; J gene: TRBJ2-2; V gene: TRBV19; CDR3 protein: CASIRWREGTGELFF; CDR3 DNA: TGTGCCAGTATAAGGTGGCGGGAGGGCACCGGGGAGCTGTTTTTT
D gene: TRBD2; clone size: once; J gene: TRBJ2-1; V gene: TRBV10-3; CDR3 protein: CAISLTSGKGRNEQFF; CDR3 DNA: TGTGCCATCAGTCTGACTAGCGGGAAGGGGAGGAATGAGCAGTTCTTC
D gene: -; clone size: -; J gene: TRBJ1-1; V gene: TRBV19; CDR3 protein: CASSIARFRNTEAFF; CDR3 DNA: TGTGCCAGTAGTATAGCCCGGTTTAGGAACACTGAAGCTTTCTTT
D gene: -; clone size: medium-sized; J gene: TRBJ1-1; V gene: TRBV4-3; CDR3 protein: CASSQGADLGTEAFF; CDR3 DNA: TGCGCCAGCAGCCAAGGTGCAGACCTGGGGACTGAAGCTTTCTTT
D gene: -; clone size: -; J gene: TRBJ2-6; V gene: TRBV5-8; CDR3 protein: CASRTSGANVLTF; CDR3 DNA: TGTGCCAGCAGGACTTCGGGGGCCAACGTCCTGACTTTC
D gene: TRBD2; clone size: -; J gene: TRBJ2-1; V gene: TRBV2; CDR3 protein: CAIPMGLAGADEQFF; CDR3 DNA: TGTGCCATCCCTATGGGACTAGCGGGAGCAGATGAGCAGTTCTTC
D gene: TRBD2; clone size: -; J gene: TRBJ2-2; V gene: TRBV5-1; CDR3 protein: CASREGLAGVNTGELFF; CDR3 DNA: TGCGCCAGCAGAGAGGGACTAGCGGGAGTGAACACCGGGGAGCTGTTTTTT
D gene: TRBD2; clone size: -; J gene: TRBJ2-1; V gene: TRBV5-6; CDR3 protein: CASSPDTSGPYNEQFF; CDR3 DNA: TGTGCCAGCAGCCCAGATACTAGCGGGCCGTACAATGAGCAGTTCTTC
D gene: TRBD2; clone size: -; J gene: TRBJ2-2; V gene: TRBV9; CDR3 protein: CASSVDRASGRASTGELFF; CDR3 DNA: TGTGCCAGCAGCGTAGATCGGGCTAGCGGGAGGGCTTCCACCGGGGAGCTGTTTTTT
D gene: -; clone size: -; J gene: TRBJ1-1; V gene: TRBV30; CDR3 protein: CAWSSQLVNTEAFF; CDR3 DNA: TGTGCCTGGAGTTCACAGCTAGTGAACACTGAAGCTTTCTTT
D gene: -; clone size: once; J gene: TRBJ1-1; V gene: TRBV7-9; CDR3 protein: CASSLPGNTEAFF; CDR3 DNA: TGTGCCAGCAGCTTACCAGGGAACACTGAAGCTTTCTTT
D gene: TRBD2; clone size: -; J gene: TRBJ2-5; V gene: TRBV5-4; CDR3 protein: CASSLFLGEGGETQYF; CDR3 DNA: TGTGCCAGCAGCTTGTTTCTGGGGGAGGGAGGAGAGACCCAGTACTTC
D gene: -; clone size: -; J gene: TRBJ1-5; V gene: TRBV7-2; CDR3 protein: CASSLGSASNQPQHF; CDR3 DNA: TGTGCCAGCAGCCTAGGAAGTGCAAGCAATCAGCCCCAGCATTTT
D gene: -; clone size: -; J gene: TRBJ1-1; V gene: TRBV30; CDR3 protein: CAWTKAVFGRSVTEAFF; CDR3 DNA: TGTGCCTGGACCAAAGCCGTGTTCGGGAGAAGCGTCACTGAAGCTTTCTTT
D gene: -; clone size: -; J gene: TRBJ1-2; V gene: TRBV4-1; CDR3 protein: CASSQVGSGYGYTF; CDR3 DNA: TGCGCCAGCAGCCAAGTAGGGTCTGGCTATGGCTACACCTTC
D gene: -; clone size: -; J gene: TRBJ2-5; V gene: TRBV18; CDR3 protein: CASSTSPSRQTQYF; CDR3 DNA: TGTGCCAGCTCCACGTCACCTAGCAGGCAGACCCAGTACTTC
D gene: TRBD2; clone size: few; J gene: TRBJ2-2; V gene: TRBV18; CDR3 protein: CASSASGNTGELFF; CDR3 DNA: TGTGCCAGCTCAGCTAGCGGGAACACCGGGGAGCTGTTTTTT
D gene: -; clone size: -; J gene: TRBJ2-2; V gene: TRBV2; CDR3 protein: CASSGAGRNTGELFF; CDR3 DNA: TGTGCCAGCAGTGGAGCGGGTCGAAACACCGGGGAGCTGTTTTTT
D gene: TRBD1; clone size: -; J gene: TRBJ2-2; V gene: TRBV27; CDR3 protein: CASRGGQGRAGELFF; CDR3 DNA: TGTGCCAGCAGAGGGGGACAGGGAAGGGCCGGGGAGCTGTTTTTT
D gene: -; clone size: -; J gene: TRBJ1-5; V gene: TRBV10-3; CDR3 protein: CAISLGPLGNNQPQHF; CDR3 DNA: TGTGCCATCAGCCTGGGACCTTTAGGCAACAATCAGCCCCAGCATTTT
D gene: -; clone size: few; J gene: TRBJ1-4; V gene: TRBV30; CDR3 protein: CAWSVQGREKLFF; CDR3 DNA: TGTGCCTGGAGTGTACAGGGAAGGGAAAAACTGTTTTTT
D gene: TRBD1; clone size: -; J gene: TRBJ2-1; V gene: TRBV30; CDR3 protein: CAWSAGTGGSYNEQFF; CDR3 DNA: TGTGCCTGGAGCGCCGGGACAGGGGGCTCCTACAATGAGCAGTTCTTC
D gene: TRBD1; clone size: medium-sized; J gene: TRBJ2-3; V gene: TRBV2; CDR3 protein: CASSEGTASTDTQYF; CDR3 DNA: TGTGCCAGCAGCGAAGGGACAGCTAGCACAGATACGCAGTATTTT
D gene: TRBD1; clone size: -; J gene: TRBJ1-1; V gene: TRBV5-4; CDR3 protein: CASRRQGINTEAFF; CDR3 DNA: TGTGCCAGCAGGCGACAGGGGATAAACACTGAAGCTTTCTTT
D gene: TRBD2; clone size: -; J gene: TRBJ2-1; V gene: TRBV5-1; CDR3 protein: CASSLAGGSSYNEQFF; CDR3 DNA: TGCGCCAGCAGCCTGGCGGGCGGGAGCTCCTACAATGAGCAGTTCTTC
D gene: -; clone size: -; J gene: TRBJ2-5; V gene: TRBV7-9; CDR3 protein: CASSFGGQETQYF; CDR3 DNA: TGTGCCAGCAGCTTTGGCGGCCAAGAGACCCAGTACTTC
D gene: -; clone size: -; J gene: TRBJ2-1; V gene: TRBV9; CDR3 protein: CASSVATRDEQFF; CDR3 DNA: TGTGCCAGCAGCGTAGCTACGAGGGATGAGCAGTTCTTC
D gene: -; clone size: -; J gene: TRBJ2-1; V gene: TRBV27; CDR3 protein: CASSLLLGWSQLLDEQFF; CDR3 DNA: TGTGCCAGCAGTTTATTGTTAGGTTGGAGCCAATTGTTGGATGAGCAGTTCTTC
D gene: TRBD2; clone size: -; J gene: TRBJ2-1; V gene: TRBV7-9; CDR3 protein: CASSLTSGNNEQFF; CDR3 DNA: TGTGCCAGCAGCTTGACTAGCGGAAACAATGAGCAGTTCTTC